The rows below give T cell receptor beta chains drawn from one sample of a study of PD-L1 blockade in urothelial cancer. Method: immunoSEQ multiplex PCR; TCRdb's copy keeps in-frame clones and lacks some. The sample contains 50,000 to 55,000 clones, 84% of which appear only once. The material sequenced was PBMCs, taken around atezolizumab (anti-PD-L1) treatment. All receptors derive from a man aged 50-60 years with urothelial cancer. The CDR3 runs from the conserved cysteine through the conserved F or W. D genes are given only for firm matches. Clone sizes are given selectively: once, few, many, or a class where the clone is expanded.

J gene	clone size	D gene	V gene	CDR3 DNA	CDR3 protein
TRBJ2-5	-	TRBD2	TRBV29-1	TGCAGCGTTGAAGCGGACCTAGCGGGAGGCGGGGAGACCCAGTACTTC	CSVEADLAGGGETQYF
TRBJ1-1	-	-	TRBV9	TGTGCCAGCAGGGAAACAGGGCCCACTGAAGCTTTCTTT	CASRETGPTEAFF
TRBJ2-3	-	-	TRBV7-9	TGTGCCAGCAAGGGACCGGGACACAACACAGATACGCAGTATTTT	CASKGPGHNTDTQYF
TRBJ1-2	-	-	TRBV28	TGTGCCAGCAGTTTTGGATCGGGGAGGAGCTATGGCTACACCTTC	CASSFGSGRSYGYTF
TRBJ2-7	-	TRBD2	TRBV6-5	TGTGCCAGCAGTTACGGGACTAGCGTTCACTACGAGCAGTACTTC	CASSYGTSVHYEQYF
TRBJ2-3	-	-	TRBV7-3	TGTGCCAGCAGCCCAACCCCTGCCGGGGGCACAGATACGCAGTATTTT	CASSPTPAGGTDTQYF
TRBJ2-7	-	TRBD2	TRBV13	TGTGCCAGCAGCTCTGGGACTAGCGGGCCCTACGAGCAGTACTTC	CASSSGTSGPYEQYF
TRBJ2-1	-	TRBD2	TRBV6-5	TGTGCCAGCAGGATGAGCGGGAGGGGGGAGGAGCAGTTCTTC	CASRMSGRGEEQFF
TRBJ2-3	-	TRBD2	TRBV7-9	TGTGCCAGCAGCTTAGGACTAGCGGCCACAGATACGCAGTATTTT	CASSLGLAATDTQYF
TRBJ2-5	-	-	TRBV11-2	TGTGCCAGCAGCTTAAGAGAAAGCCCGCTAGGTGGAGAGACCCAGTACTTC	CASSLRESPLGGETQYF
TRBJ1-2	-	-	TRBV6-5	TGTGCCAGCAGTTACGGCGGACTCTATGGCTACACCTTC	CASSYGGLYGYTF
TRBJ2-2	-	-	TRBV9	TGTGCCAGCAGCGTAGGGCACAGGGAGAACACCGGGGAGCTGTTTTTT	CASSVGHRENTGELFF
TRBJ2-1	once	TRBD2	TRBV9	TGTGCCAGCTCCCAGCGGGAGTTAGGCAATGAGCAGTTCTTC	CASSQRELGNEQFF
TRBJ2-7	-	-	TRBV11-2	TGTGCCAGCACCTCCTGGGGCGGTCGCTCCTACGAGCAGTACTTC	CASTSWGGRSYEQYF
TRBJ2-7	-	TRBD1	TRBV7-9	TGTGCCAGCAGCTTAGGGCAGGGGGTTGCCTACGAGCAGTACTTC	CASSLGQGVAYEQYF
TRBJ1-6	-	-	TRBV27	TGTGCCAGCAGTTTCACCCCCGGAGGGTCGTCACCCCTCCACTTT	CASSFTPGGSSPLHF
TRBJ1-4	-	-	TRBV4-1	TGCGCCAGCAGCCAAGATCCCGGAGCCCGCAAGGCAACTAATGAAAAACTGTTTTTT	CASSQDPGARKATNEKLFF
TRBJ1-2	few	-	TRBV6-6	TGTGCCAGCGATAATTCCGGGAACTATGGCTACACCTTC	CASDNSGNYGYTF
TRBJ1-2	-	-	TRBV5-6	TGTGCCAGCAGCCGCCGAATGGACTACTATGGCTACACCTTC	CASSRRMDYYGYTF
TRBJ2-3	-	TRBD2	TRBV10-3	TGTGCCATCAGCTCGGGACTAGCGGGGGTTAGCACAGATACGCAGTATTTT	CAISSGLAGVSTDTQYF
TRBJ2-2	-	-	TRBV9	TGTGCCAGCAGCGTAGGGCGGGGGAACACCGGGGAGCTGTTTTTT	CASSVGRGNTGELFF
TRBJ2-1	-	-	TRBV11-2	TGTGCCAGCAACCTGGGTCAAAGGGGTAACAATGAGCAGTTCTTC	CASNLGQRGNNEQFF
TRBJ2-6	-	-	TRBV30	TGTGCCTGGAGTGGGGGGACCGGGACATGGGACGTCCTGACTTTC	CAWSGGTGTWDVLTF
TRBJ1-1	-	-	TRBV19	TGTGCCAGTAGTATGTTCGGGAACACTGAAGCTTTCTTT	CASSMFGNTEAFF
TRBJ2-7	-	-	TRBV9	TGTGCCAGCAGCGAGTCCCGGGGGGCGAACTACGAGCAGTACTTC	CASSESRGANYEQYF
TRBJ1-2	-	TRBD1	TRBV19	TGTGCCAGTAGTATAGCCCGACAGGGGGTGAGGATTGACTATGGCTACACCTTC	CASSIARQGVRIDYGYTF
TRBJ2-1	-	-	TRBV29-1	TGCAGCGTGGATACCACAGGGTCTTGGGACAATGAGCAGTTCTTC	CSVDTTGSWDNEQFF
TRBJ1-1	-	-	TRBV7-9	TGTGCCAGCAGCTCGACACAGGGCCTAGGGATGAACACTGAAGCTTTCTTT	CASSSTQGLGMNTEAFF
TRBJ2-7	-	TRBD2	TRBV5-1	TGCGCCAGCAGCTCCGGACTAGCAGGGTACGAGCAGTACTTC	CASSSGLAGYEQYF
TRBJ2-5	-	-	TRBV29-1	TGCAGCGTTGTTTGGACAGTTGAAGAGACCCAGTACTTC	CSVVWTVEETQYF
TRBJ1-1	-	TRBD1	TRBV11-2	TGTGCCAGCAGCCTCATAGGGGGCAGGGTTGGGGACACTGAAGCTTTCTTT	CASSLIGGRVGDTEAFF
TRBJ1-4	-	TRBD1	TRBV9	TGTGCCAGCAGCGCCGTCGGACAGGGGCAGGAGGAAAAACTGTTTTTT	CASSAVGQGQEEKLFF
TRBJ1-4	-	TRBD1	TRBV4-2	TGTGCCAGCAGCCTCCCCCGGACAGGGCAGAATGAAAAACTGTTTTTT	CASSLPRTGQNEKLFF
TRBJ1-2	-	-	TRBV28	TGTGCCAGCAGTTTTCGAAACGGGGTAAATGGCTACACCTTC	CASSFRNGVNGYTF
TRBJ1-2	-	-	TRBV6-1	TGTGCCAGCAGTGCTACAGGGCACTATGGCTACACCTTC	CASSATGHYGYTF
TRBJ2-2	-	-	TRBV30	TGTGCCTGGGACAGGTTCGCGAACACCGGGGAGCTGTTTTTT	CAWDRFANTGELFF
TRBJ1-1	-	-	TRBV7-2	TGTGCCAGCAGCTCCACAGGGTTGGGCATGAACACTGAAGCTTTCTTT	CASSSTGLGMNTEAFF
TRBJ1-1	-	TRBD1	TRBV4-2	TGTGCCAGCAGCCACGGGGGACAGGGTGGAACTGAAGCCTTCTTT	CASSHGGQGGTEAFF
TRBJ2-2	-	-	TRBV18	TGTGCCAGCTCACCATCAGGAACGAACACCGGGGAGCTGTTTTTT	CASSPSGTNTGELFF
TRBJ2-7	-	TRBD2	TRBV7-2	TGTGCCAGCAGCTCTGCTAGCGGGTACGAGCAGTACTTC	CASSSASGYEQYF
TRBJ2-3	-	TRBD2	TRBV6-1	TGTGCCAGCAGTGAATCCGGGACTATGCCCGATACGCAGTATTTT	CASSESGTMPDTQYF
TRBJ2-6	-	-	TRBV5-1	TGCGCCAGCAGCCCGCCGGGACACCACTCTGGGGCCAACGTCCTGACTTTC	CASSPPGHHSGANVLTF
TRBJ1-1	-	-	TRBV7-6	TGTGCCAGCAGCTTAGTCGCAGAAGTGAACACTGAAGCTTTCTTT	CASSLVAEVNTEAFF
TRBJ1-4	-	-	TRBV10-1	TGCGCCAGCAGTCCCGACAGGTTTGAAAAACTGTTTTTT	CASSPDRFEKLFF
TRBJ1-1	-	-	TRBV6-1	TGTGCCAGCAGCCCCAGGGGTGGCACTGAAGCTTTCTTT	CASSPRGGTEAFF
TRBJ1-2	-	-	TRBV4-1	TGCGCCAGCAGCCAAGAACAGGGCTATGGCTACACCTTC	CASSQEQGYGYTF
TRBJ1-5	-	TRBD1	TRBV27	TGTGCCAGCAGTTTATTAGGGGGGACAGGGCCTAATCAGCCCCAGCATTTT	CASSLLGGTGPNQPQHF
TRBJ2-1	-	-	TRBV30	TGTGCCTGGAGGGACGACAGCTATGAGCAGTTCTTC	CAWRDDSYEQFF
TRBJ2-1	-	TRBD1	TRBV27	TGTGCCAGCGGCCGAGCCAGACAGGGGTCCTACAATGAGCAGTTCTTC	CASGRARQGSYNEQFF
TRBJ2-5	-	-	TRBV30	TGTGCCTGGAGTGTACGATTAGGGGGGACCCAGTACTTC	CAWSVRLGGTQYF
TRBJ1-1	-	-	TRBV4-3	TGCGCCAGCAGCCAAGTAGTCTCGATGAGAAACACTGAAGCTTTCTTT	CASSQVVSMRNTEAFF
TRBJ2-7	few	-	TRBV14	TGTGCCAGCAGCCAATTTGCAGGGTCCTACGAGCAGTACTTC	CASSQFAGSYEQYF
TRBJ1-5	once	-	TRBV7-2	TGTGCCAGCAGCTTCAGCGGGAATCAGCCCCAGCATTTT	CASSFSGNQPQHF